This TCR beta chain was sequenced during a study of blood T cells in healthy people across ages. Study summary: Template switching retrieved approximately one barcoded beta molecule for each two T cells. General study points: The study regarded diversity estimates from one million T cells as underestimates. TCR beta diversity per million T cells fell roughly linearly with age.

This CDR3 comprises 15 residues. Germline-derived CDR1 and CDR2 are SGDLS and YYNGEE. V shed 0 bases and J shed 6 bases, with 13 bases lying between them. It was with a sample-barcoded 5' primer and a J-beta primer mix that a second PCR of roughly 7 to 12 cycles was run. Using its own MiXCR run on the 5' RACE reads, TCRdb lists one record per CDR3 protein. The sample lists some 780,000 distinct CDR3 sequences, just over 55% occurring once. Comment on this clonotype: The antigen is unknown.

This chain connects TRBV9 to TRBJ2-1; D may correspond to TRBD1 or TRBD2 (5 bases each). The clonotype originates from a man aged 35 to 55 in good health. Material for sequencing was blood. CDR3 DNA sequence: TGTGCCAGCAGCGTAGGATGGGGGAGCCGCAATGAGCAGTTCTTC. It encodes CASSVGWGSRNEQFF.